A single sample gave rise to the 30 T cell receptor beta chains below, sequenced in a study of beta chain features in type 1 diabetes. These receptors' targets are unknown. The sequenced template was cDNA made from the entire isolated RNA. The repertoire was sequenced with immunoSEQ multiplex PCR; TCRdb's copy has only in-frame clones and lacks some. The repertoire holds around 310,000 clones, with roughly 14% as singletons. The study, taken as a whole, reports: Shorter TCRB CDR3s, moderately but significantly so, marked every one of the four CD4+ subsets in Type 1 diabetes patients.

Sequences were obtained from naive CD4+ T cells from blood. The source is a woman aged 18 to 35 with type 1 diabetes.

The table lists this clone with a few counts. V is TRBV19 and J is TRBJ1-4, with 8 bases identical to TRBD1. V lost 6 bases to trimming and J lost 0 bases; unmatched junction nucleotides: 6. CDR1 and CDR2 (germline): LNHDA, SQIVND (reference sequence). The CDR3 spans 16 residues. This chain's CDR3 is CASRRPGGTTNEKLFF. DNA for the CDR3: TGTGCCAGTAGGCGACCAGGGGGCACAACTAATGAAAAACTGTTTTTT.

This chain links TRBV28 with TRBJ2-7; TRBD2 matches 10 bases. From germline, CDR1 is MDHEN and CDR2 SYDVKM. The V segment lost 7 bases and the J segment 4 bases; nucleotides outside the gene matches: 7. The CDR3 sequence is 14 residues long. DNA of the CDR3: TGTGCCAGCACCGACGGGACTAGCGCATACGAGCAGTACTTC. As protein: CASTDGTSAYEQYF.

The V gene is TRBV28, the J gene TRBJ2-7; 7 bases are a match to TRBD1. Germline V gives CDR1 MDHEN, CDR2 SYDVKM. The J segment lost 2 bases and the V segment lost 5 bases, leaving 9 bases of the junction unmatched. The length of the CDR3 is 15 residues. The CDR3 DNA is TGTGCCAGCAGTACCCCTGACAGGGTAGCCTACGAGCAGTACTTC. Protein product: CASSTPDRVAYEQYF. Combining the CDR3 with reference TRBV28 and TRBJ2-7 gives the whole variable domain DVKVTQSSRYLVKRTGEKVFLECVQDMDHENMFWYRQDPGLGLRLIYFSYDVKMKEKGDIPEGYSVSREKKERFSLILESASTNQTSMYLCASSTPDRVAYEQYFGPGTRLTVT.

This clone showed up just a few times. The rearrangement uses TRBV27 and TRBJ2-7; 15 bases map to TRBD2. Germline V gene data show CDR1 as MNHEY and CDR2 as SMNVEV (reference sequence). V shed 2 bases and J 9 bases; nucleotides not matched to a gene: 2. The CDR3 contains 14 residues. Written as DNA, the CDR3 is TGTGCCAGCAGTTTAGGACTAGCGGGAGGGACGCAGTACTTC. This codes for CASSLGLAGGTQYF.

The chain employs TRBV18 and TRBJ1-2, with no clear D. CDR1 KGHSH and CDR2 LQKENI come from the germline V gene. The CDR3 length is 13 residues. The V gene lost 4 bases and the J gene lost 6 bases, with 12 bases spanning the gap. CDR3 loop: CASSLILSDGYTF. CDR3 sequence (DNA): TGTGCCAGCTCACTTATCCTGTCCGATGGCTACACCTTC.

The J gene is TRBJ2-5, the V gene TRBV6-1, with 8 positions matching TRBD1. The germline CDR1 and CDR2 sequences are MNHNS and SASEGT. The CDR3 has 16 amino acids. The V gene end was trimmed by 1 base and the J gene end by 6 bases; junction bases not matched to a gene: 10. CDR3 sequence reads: CASSEGGQGARKTQYF. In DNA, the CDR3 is TGTGCCAGCAGTGAAGGGGGCCAGGGGGCAAGGAAGACCCAGTACTTC.

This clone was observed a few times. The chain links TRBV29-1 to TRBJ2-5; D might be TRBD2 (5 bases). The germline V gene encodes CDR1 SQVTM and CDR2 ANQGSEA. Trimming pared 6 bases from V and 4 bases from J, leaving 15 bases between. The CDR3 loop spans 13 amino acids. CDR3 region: CSVEGALRETQYF. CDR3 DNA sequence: TGCAGCGTCGAGGGTGCCCTGCGAGAGACCCAGTACTTC.

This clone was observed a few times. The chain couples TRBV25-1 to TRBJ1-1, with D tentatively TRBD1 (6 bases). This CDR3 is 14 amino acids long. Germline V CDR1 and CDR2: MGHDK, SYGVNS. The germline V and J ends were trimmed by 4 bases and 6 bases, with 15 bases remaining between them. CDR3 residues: CASSGGPGDPEAFF. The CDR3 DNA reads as TGTGCCAGCAGTGGGGGGCCAGGCGACCCTGAAGCTTTCTTT.

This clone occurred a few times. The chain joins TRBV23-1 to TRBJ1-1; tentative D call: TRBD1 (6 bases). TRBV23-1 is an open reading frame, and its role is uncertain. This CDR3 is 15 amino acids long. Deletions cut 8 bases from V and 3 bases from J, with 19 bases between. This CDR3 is CASSVAGARDTEAFF. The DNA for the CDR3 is TGCGCCAGCTCAGTCGCGGGGGCGCGGGACACTGAAGCTTTCTTT.

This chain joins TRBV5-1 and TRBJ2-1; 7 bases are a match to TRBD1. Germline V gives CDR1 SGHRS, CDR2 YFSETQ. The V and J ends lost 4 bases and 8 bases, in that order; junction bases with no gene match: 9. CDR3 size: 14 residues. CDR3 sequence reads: CASSLGQADDEQFF. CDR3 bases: TGCGCCAGCAGCCTCGGACAGGCCGACGATGAGCAGTTCTTC.

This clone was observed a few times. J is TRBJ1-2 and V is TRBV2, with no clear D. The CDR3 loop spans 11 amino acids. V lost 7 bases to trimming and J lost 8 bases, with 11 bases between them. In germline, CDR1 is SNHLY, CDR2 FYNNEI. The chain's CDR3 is CASTTVWGYTF. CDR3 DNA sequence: TGTGCCAGCACCACAGTCTGGGGCTACACCTTC.

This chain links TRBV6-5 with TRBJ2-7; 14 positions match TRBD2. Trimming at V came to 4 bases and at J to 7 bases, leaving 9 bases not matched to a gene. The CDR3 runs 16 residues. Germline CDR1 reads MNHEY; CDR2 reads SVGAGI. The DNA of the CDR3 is TGTGCCAGCAGTTCCGGACTAGCGGGAGGTTGGAATGAGCAGTACTTC. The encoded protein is CASSSGLAGGWNEQYF.

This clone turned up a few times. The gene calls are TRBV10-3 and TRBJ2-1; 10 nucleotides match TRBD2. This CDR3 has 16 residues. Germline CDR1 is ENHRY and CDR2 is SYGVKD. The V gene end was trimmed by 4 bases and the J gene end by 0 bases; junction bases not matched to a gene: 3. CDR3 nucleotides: TGTGCCATCAGTGTAAGACTAGCGGGCTCCTACAATGAGCAGTTCTTC. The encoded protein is CAISVRLAGSYNEQFF.

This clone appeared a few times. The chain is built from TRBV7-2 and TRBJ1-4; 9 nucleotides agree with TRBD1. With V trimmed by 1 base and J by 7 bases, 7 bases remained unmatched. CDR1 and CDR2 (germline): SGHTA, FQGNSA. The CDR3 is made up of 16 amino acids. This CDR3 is CASSLGAGTGLEKLFF. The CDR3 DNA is TGTGCCAGCAGCTTAGGGGCCGGGACAGGGCTTGAAAAACTGTTTTTT. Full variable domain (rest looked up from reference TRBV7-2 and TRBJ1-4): GAGVSQSPSNKVTEKGKDVELRCDPISGHTALYWYRQSLGQGLEFLIYFQGNSAPDKSGLPSDRFSAERTGGSVSTLTIQRTQQEDSAVYLCASSLGAGTGLEKLFFGSGTQLSVL.

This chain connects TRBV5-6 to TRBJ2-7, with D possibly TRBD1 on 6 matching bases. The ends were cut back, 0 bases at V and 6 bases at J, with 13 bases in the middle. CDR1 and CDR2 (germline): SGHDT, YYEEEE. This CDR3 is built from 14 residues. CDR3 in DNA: TGTGCCAGCAGCTTGGCCGTGGGGGCAGGCGAGCAGTACGTC. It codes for CASSLAVGAGEQYV.

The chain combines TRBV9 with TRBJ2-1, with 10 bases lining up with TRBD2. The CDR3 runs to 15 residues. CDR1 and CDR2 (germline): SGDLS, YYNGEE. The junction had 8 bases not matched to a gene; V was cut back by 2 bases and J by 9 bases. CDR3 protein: CASSVLAGETPEQFF. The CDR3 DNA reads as TGTGCCAGCAGCGTGCTAGCGGGAGAGACCCCTGAGCAGTTCTTC.

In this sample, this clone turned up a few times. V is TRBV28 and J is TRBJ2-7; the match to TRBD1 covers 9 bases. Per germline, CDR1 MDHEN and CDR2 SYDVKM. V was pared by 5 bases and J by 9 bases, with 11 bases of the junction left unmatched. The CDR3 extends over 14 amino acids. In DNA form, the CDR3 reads TGTGCCAGCAGTCCACCGACCGGGACAGGGTTGCAGTACTTC. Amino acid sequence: CASSPPTGTGLQYF.

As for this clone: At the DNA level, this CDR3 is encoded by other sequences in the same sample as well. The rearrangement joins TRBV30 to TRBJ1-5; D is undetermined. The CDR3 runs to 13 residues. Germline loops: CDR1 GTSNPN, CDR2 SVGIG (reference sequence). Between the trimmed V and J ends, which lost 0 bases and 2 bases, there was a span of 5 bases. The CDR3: CAWSVRGNQPQHF. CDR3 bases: TGTGCCTGGAGTGTACGCGGCAATCAGCCCCAGCATTTT.

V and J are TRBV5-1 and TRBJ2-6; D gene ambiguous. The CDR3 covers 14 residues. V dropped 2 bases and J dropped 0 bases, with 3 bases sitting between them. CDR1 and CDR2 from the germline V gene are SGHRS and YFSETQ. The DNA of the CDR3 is TGCGCCAGCAGCTTCCGCTCTGGGGCCAACGTCCTGACTTTC. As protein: CASSFRSGANVLTF.

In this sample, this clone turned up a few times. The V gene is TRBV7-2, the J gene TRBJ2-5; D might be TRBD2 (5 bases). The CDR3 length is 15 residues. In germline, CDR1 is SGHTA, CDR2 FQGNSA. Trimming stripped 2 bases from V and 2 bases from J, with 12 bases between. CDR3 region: CASSLLRTGQETQYF. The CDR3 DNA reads TGTGCCAGCAGCTTATTGAGGACGGGACAAGAGACCCAGTACTTC. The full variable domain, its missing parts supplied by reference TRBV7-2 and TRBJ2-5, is GAGVSQSPSNKVTEKGKDVELRCDPISGHTALYWYRQSLGQGLEFLIYFQGNSAPDKSGLPSDRFSAERTGGSVSTLTIQRTQQEDSAVYLCASSLLRTGQETQYFGPGTRLLVL.

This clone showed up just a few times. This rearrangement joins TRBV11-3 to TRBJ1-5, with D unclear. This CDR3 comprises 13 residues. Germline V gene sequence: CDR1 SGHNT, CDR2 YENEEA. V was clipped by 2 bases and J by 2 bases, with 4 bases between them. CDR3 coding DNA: TGTGCCAGCAGCTTAACGGGCAATCAGCCCCAGCATTTT. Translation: CASSLTGNQPQHF.

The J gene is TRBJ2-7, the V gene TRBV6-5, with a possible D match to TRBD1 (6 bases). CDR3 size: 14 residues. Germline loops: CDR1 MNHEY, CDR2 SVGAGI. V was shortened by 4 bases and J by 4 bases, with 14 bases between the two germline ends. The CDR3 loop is CASSSPGTIYEQYF. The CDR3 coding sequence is TGTGCCAGCAGTTCCCCTGGGACAATATACGAGCAGTACTTC.

CDR3 in amino acids: CASWGAGFYGYTF. CDR3 in DNA: TGTGCCAGCTGGGGAGCGGGGTTCTATGGCTACACCTTC. J is TRBJ1-2 and V is TRBV28; no reliable D call. Germline V gives CDR1 MDHEN, CDR2 SYDVKM. The V and J ends lost 8 bases and 4 bases respectively, with 14 bases between them. The CDR3 loop spans 13 amino acids.

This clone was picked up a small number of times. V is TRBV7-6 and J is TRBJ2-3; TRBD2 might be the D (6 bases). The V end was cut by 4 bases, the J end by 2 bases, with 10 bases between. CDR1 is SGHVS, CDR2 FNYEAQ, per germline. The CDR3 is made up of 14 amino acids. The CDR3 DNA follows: TGTGCCAGCAGCTCGGAGGGATTCACAGATACGCAGTATTTT. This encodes CASSSEGFTDTQYF.

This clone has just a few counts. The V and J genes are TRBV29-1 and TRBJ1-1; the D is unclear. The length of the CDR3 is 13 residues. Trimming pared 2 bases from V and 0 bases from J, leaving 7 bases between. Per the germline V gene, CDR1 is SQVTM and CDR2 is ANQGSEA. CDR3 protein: CSVELSMNTEAFF. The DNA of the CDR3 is TGCAGCGTTGAACTGAGCATGAACACTGAAGCTTTCTTT. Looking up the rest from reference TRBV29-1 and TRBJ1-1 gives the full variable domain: SAVISQKPSRDICQRGTSLTIQCQVDSQVTMMFWYRQQPGQSLTLIATANQGSEATYESGFVIDKFPISRPNLTFSTLTVSNMSPEDSSIYLCSVELSMNTEAFFGQGTRLTVV.

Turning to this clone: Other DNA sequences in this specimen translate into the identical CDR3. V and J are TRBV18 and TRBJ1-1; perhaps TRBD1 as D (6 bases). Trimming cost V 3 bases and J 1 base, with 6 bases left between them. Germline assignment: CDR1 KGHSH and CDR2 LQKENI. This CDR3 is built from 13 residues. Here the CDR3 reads CASSPGANTEAFF. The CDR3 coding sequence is TGTGCCAGCTCACCGGGGGCGAACACTGAAGCTTTCTTT.

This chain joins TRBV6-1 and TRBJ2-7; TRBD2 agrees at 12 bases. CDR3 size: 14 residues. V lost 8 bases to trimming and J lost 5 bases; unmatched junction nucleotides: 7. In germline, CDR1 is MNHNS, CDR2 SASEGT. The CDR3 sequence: CASDRLAGVHEQYF. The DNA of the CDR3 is TGTGCCAGCGATCGACTAGCGGGAGTACACGAGCAGTACTTC.

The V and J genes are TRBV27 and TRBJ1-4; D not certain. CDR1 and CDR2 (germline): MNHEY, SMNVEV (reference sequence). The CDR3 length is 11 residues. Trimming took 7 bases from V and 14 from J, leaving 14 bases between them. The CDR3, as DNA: TGTGCCAGCAAAGGCCGGCAGGTTCTGTTTTTT. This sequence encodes CASKGRQVLFF.

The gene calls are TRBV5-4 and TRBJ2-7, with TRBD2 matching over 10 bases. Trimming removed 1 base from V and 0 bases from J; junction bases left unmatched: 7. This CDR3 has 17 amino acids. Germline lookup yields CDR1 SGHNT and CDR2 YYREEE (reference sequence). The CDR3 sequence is CASSLSPSSGSSYEQYV. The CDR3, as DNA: TGTGCCAGCAGCTTGTCCCCGTCTAGCGGGAGCTCCTACGAGCAGTACGTC.

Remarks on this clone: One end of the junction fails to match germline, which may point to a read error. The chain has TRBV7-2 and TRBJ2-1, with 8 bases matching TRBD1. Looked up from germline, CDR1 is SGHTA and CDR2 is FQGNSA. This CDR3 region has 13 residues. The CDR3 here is CASSPRDRILGIF. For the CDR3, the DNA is TGTGCCAGCAGCCCTAGGGACAGGATTTTAGGGATCTTC.